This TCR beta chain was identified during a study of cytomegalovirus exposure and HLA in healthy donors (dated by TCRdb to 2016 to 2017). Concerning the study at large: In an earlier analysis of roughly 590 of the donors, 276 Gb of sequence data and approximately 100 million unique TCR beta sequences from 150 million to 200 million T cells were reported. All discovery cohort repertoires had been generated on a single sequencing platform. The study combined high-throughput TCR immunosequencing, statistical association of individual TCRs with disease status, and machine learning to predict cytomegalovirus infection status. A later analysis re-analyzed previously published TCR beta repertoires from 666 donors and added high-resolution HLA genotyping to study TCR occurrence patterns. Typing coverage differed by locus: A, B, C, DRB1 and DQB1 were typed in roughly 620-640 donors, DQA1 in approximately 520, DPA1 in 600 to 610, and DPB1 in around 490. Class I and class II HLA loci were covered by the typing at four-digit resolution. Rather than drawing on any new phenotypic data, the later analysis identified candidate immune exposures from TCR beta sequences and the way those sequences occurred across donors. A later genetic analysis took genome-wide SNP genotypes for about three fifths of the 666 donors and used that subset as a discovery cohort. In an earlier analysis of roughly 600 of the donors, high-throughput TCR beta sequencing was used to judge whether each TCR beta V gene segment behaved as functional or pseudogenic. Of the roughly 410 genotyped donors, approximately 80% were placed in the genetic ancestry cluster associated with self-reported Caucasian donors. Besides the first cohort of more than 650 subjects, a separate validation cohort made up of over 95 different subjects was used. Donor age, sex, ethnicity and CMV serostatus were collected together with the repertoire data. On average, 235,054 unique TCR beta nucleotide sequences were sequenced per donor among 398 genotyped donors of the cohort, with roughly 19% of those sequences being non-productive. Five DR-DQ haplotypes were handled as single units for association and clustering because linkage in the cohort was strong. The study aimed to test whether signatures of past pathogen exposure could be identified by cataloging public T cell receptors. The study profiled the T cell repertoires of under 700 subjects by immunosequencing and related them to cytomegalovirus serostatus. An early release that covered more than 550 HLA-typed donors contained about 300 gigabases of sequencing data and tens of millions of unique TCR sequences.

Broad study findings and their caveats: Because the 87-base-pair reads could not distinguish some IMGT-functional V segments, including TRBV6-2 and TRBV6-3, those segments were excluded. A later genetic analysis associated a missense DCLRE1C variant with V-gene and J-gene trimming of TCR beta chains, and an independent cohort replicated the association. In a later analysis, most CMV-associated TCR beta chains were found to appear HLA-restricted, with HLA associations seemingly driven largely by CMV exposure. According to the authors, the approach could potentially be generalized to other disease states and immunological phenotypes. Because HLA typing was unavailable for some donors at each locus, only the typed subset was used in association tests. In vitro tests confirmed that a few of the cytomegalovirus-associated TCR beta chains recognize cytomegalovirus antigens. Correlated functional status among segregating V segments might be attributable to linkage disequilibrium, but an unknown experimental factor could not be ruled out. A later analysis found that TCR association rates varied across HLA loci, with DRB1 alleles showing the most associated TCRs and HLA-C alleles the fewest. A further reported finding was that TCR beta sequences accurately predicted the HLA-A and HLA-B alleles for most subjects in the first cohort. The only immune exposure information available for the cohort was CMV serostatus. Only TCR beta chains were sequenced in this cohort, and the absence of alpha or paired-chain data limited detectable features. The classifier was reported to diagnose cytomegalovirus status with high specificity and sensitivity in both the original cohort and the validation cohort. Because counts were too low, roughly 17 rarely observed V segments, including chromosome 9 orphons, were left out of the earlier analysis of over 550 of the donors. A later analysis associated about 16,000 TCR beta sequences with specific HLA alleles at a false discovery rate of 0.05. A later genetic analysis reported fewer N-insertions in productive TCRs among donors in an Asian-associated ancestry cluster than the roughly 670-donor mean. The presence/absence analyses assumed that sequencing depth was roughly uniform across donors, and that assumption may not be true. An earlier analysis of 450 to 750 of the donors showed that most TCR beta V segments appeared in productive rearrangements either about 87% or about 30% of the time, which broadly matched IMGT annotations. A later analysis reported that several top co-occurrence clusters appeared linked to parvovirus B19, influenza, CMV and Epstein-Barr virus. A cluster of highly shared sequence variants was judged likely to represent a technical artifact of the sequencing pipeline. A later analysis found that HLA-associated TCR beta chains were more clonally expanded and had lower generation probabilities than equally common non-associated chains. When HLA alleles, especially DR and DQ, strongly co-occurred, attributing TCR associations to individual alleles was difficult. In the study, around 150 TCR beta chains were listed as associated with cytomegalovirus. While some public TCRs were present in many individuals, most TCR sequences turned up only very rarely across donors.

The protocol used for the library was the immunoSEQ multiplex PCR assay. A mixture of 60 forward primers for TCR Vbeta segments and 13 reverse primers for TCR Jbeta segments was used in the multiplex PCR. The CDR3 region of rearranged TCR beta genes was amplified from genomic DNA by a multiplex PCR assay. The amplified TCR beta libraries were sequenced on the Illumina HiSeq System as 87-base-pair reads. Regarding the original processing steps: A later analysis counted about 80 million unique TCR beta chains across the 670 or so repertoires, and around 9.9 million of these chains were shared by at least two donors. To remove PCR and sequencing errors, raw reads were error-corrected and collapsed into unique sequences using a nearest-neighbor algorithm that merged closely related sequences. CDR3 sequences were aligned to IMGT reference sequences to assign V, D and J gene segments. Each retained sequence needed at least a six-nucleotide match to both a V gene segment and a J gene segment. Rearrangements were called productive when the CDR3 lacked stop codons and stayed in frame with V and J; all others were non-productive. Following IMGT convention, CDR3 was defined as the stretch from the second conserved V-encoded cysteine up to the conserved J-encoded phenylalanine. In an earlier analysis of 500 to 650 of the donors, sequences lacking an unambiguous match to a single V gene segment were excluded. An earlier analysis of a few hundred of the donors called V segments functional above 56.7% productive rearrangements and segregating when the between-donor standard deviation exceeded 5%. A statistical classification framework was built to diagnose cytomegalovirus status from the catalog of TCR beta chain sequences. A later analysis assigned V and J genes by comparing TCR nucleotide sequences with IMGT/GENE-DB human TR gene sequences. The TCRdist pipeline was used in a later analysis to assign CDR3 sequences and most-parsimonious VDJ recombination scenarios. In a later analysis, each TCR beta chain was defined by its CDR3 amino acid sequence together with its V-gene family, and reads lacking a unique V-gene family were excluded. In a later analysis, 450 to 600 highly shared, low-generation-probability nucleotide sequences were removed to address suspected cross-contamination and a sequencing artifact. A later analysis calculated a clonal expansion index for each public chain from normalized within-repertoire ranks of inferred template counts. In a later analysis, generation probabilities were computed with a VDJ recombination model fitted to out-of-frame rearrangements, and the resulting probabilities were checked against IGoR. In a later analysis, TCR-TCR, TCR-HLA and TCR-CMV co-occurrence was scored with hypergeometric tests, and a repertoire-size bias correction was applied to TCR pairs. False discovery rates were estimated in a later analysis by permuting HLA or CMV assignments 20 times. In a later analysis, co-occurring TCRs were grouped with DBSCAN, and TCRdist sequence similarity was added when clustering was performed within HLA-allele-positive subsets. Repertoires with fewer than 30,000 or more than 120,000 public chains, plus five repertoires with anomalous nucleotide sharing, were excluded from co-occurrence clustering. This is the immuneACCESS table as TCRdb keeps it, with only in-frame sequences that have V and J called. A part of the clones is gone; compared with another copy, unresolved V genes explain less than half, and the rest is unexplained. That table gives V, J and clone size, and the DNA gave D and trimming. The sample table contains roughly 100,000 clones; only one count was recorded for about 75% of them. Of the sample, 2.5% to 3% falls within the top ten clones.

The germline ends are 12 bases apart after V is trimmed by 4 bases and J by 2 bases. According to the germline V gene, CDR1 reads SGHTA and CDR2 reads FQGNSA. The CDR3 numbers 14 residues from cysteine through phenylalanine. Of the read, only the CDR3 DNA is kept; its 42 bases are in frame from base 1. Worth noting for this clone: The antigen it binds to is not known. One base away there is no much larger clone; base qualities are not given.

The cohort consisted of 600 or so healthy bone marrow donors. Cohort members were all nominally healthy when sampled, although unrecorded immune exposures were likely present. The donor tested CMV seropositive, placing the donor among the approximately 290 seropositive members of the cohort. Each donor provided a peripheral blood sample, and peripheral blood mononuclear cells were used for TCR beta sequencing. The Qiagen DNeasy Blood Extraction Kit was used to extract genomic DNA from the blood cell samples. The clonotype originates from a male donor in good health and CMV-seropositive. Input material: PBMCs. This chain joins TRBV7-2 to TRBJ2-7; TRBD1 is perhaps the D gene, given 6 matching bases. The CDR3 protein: CASSSQAGAYEQYF. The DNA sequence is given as TGTGCCAGCAGCTCCCAGGCAGGGGCCTACGAGCAGTACTTC. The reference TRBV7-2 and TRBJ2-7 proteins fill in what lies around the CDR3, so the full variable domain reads GAGVSQSPSNKVTEKGKDVELRCDPISGHTALYWYRQSLGQGLEFLIYFQGNSAPDKSGLPSDRFSAERTGGSVSTLTIQRTQQEDSAVYLCASSSQAGAYEQYFGPGTRLTVT.